Listed here is a single TCR beta chain. Its target is unknown. This clone may be a read error of a much larger clone one base away. CDR3 length: 15 amino acids. The germline V gene has CDR1 MNHGY and CDR2 SAAAGT. The library came from three nested PCR rounds adapted from ARM-PCR protocols. MiXCR was run by TCRdb on the multiplex PCR reads, yielding one entry per CDR3 protein. The sample lists 220,000 or so distinct CDR3 sequences, 70% to 75% occurring once. The template was RNA from unsorted bulk tissue. This entry comes from a study of tumor and adjacent non-tumor tissue in lung cancer. Findings and caveats of the study: Tumor tissue had significantly higher TCR diversity than normal lung.

V is TRBV6-8 and J is TRBJ2-2; 11 bases match TRBD2. The sequence derives from a man in his sixties with non-small cell lung cancer. The sequencing sample was made of lung tumor tissue. CDR3 sequence reads: CTSTRGLADTGELFF. The CDR3 DNA reads as TGTACCAGCACCCGGGGACTAGCGGACACCGGGGAGCTGTTTTTT.